This is a list of T cell receptor beta chains from one sample in a study of T cells after yellow fever vaccination. Using its own MiXCR run on the 5' RACE reads, TCRdb lists one record per CDR3 protein. The sample has 500,000 to 550,000 distinct CDR3 sequences; 21% are singletons. The sample consisted of PBMCs, taken less than 25 days after the first yellow fever vaccination. These receptor sequences come from a man younger than 30 who received the YFV17D yellow fever vaccine. Both conserved end residues are part of each CDR3. A D gene is named only where the DNA matches it firmly. Clone sizes are given selectively: once, few, many, or a class where the clone is expanded.

V: TRBV5-1; size: few; J: TRBJ2-3; D: TRBD1; DNA: TGCGCCAGCAGCTTGGAAGGGACAGGGGGCACAGATACGCAGTATTTT; CDR3: CASSLEGTGGTDTQYF
V: TRBV7-2; size: few; J: TRBJ1-2; D: -; DNA: TGTGCCAGCAGCTCGGGACACCCGACGCTATATGGCTACACCTTC; CDR3: CASSSGHPTLYGYTF
V: TRBV7-3; size: -; J: TRBJ2-1; D: TRBD2; DNA: TGTGCCAGCAGCCCCCACAGCGGGGGGGCCCACAATGAGCAGTTCTTC; CDR3: CASSPHSGGAHNEQFF
V: TRBV7-2; size: few; J: TRBJ2-3; D: -; DNA: TGTGCCAGCAGCCCGAGCGGGACAGCCGGTCCTGTAGCGCAGTATTTT; CDR3: CASSPSGTAGPVAQYF
V: TRBV12-3/TRBV12-4; size: -; J: TRBJ1-5; D: TRBD1; DNA: TGTGCCAGCAGTCCACCCCCGGGACAGACCGATCAGCCCCAGCATTTT; CDR3: CASSPPPGQTDQPQHF
V: TRBV20-1; size: -; J: TRBJ2-3; D: -; DNA: TGCAGTGCTAGAGAGGAAGTAACAGATACGCAGTATTTT; CDR3: CSAREEVTDTQYF
V: TRBV6-5; size: -; J: TRBJ2-3; D: -; DNA: TGTGCCAGCAGTTACTTTCCGACCGCTAGCACAGATACGCAGTATTTT; CDR3: CASSYFPTASTDTQYF
V: TRBV6-4; size: -; J: TRBJ2-1; D: TRBD2; DNA: TGTGCCAGCAGTGTCGCTAGCGGGGGGGCTGGTGAGCAGTTCTTC; CDR3: CASSVASGGAGEQFF
V: TRBV15; size: -; J: TRBJ2-7; D: TRBD2; DNA: TGTGCCACCAGCAGAAGGACTAGCGGTAACGAGCAGTACTTC; CDR3: CATSRRTSGNEQYF
V: TRBV5-6; size: -; J: TRBJ1-4; D: -; DNA: TGTGCCAGCAGCTTTGCCGACAGACCTAATGAAAAACTGTTTTTT; CDR3: CASSFADRPNEKLFF
V: TRBV20-1; size: -; J: TRBJ2-3; D: TRBD1; DNA: TGCAGTGCTACCACCATACAGGGGGCCACAGATACGCAGTATTTT; CDR3: CSATTIQGATDTQYF
V: TRBV7-8; size: -; J: TRBJ2-5; D: TRBD2; DNA: TGTGCCAGCTCCCGGGTGGCGGGGGGGATGAGTTCGGGAGAGACCCAGTACTTC; CDR3: CASSRVAGGMSSGETQYF
V: TRBV13; size: few; J: TRBJ1-6; D: -; DNA: TGTGCCAGCAGCTTAATTGGGACTCCAAATTCACCCCTCCACTTT; CDR3: CASSLIGTPNSPLHF
V: TRBV12-3/TRBV12-4; size: -; J: TRBJ2-1; D: -; DNA: TGTGCCAGCAGTTTCAGGGTTTCCTACGGGAATGAGCAGTTCTTC; CDR3: CASSFRVSYGNEQFF
V: TRBV6-5; size: few; J: TRBJ2-5; D: -; DNA: TGTGCCAGCAGTTACTCGCTAGCGTTGCGGGAGACCCAGTACTTC; CDR3: CASSYSLALRETQYF
V: TRBV6-4; size: -; J: TRBJ2-1; D: -; DNA: TGTGCCAGCAGTGACTCAAGGGACTCCTACAATGAGCAGTTCTTC; CDR3: CASSDSRDSYNEQFF
V: TRBV19; size: -; J: TRBJ1-5; D: TRBD1; DNA: TGTGCCAGCGGACAGGGGTCGGGTACGAGTAGCCAGCATTTT; CDR3: CASGQGSGTSSQHF
V: TRBV5-1; size: many; J: TRBJ1-1; D: TRBD1; DNA: TGCGCCAGCAGCTTGGGACAGGGGGGGAACACTGAAGCTTTCTTT; CDR3: CASSLGQGGNTEAFF